This T cell receptor (beta chain) was documented in a study of blood T cell repertoires in COVID-19. About the research overall: Acute and convalescent COVID-19 samples came from the United States, Italy and Spain.

Sequenced by immunoSEQ multiplex PCR; TCRdb stores in-frame clones only, minus some. The table lists roughly 250,000 clones, about 85% of them singletons. This CDR3 contains 14 residues. CDR1 is SGHDT and CDR2 is YYEEEE in the germline V gene. The J segment lost 4 bases and the V segment lost 2 bases, leaving 4 bases of the junction unmatched. This clone has just a few counts. The chain has TRBV5-6 and TRBJ1-2, with 8 bases aligning to TRBD1. The sequence came from a man aged 40-50 years with acute or convalescent COVID-19. Sequencing input: peripheral blood. The DNA of the CDR3 is TGTGCCAGCAGCTTTCGACAGGGGAGCTATGGCTACACCTTC. The encoded protein is CASSFRQGSYGYTF.